Below, 10 T cell receptor beta chains from the same sample are listed, as sequenced in a study of blood T cell repertoires in COVID-19. Produced via immunoSEQ multiplex PCR; TCRdb's table is partial and in-frame only. The sample records roughly 250,000 clones, around 82% being singletons. The specimen sequenced was peripheral blood. The receptors were gathered from a man in his forties with active or convalescent COVID-19.

The V call is TRBV6-5, the J call TRBJ1-5; D remains unclear. Looked up from germline, CDR1 is MNHEY and CDR2 is SVGAGI. CDR3 length: 14 residues. V was shortened by 2 bases and J by 8 bases, with 13 bases between the two germline ends. The CDR3 here is CASSYTYLREPQHF. As DNA, the CDR3 is TGTGCCAGCAGTTACACCTACCTTCGGGAGCCCCAGCATTTT.

The V gene is TRBV3-1 (or the pseudogene TRBV3-2), the J gene TRBJ1-6; D is unclear. V was shortened by 2 bases and J by 8 bases, with 10 bases between the two germline ends. The CDR3 spans 14 residues. Germline V gene data show CDR1 as LGHDT and CDR2 as YNNKEL (reference sequence). DNA for the CDR3: TGTGCCAGCAGCCAAACCCCCGGGGATTCACCCCTCCACTTT. This encodes CASSQTPGDSPLHF.

The chain joins TRBV19 to TRBJ2-2, with 7 bases aligning to TRBD1. The germline V gene has CDR1 LNHDA and CDR2 SQIVND (reference sequence). This CDR3 is 15 amino acids long. Trimming at V came to 7 bases and at J to 7 bases, leaving 12 bases not matched to a gene. In nucleotides, the CDR3 is TGTGCCAGTACCAGAGGGGACAGCTATTTCGGGGAGCTGTTTTTT. It codes for CASTRGDSYFGELFF.

The V gene is TRBV11-3, the J gene TRBJ1-1; TRBD1 aligns across 9 bases. Per germline, CDR1 SGHNT and CDR2 YENEEA. The CDR3 loop spans 16 amino acids. Trimming took 1 base from V and 6 from J; bases not matched to a gene: 9. CDR3 residues: CASSLGLRDRDAEAFF. The CDR3 nucleotides read TGTGCCAGCAGCTTAGGGCTCCGGGACAGGGACGCTGAAGCTTTCTTT.

The CDR3 spells CASSPGLADTDTQYF. The CDR3 bases are TGCGCCAGCAGTCCGGGACTAGCGGACACAGATACGCAGTATTTT. The chain joins TRBV10-1 to TRBJ2-3; 11 nucleotides align to TRBD2. Trimming removed 5 bases from V and 2 bases from J; junction bases left unmatched: 3. Germline V gene data show CDR1 as WNHNN and CDR2 as SYGVQD (reference sequence). The CDR3 contains 15 residues.

The V and J genes are TRBV6-2 or TRBV6-3 and TRBJ2-1; TRBD2 agrees at 7 bases. The CDR3 sequence is 12 residues long. The J segment lost 14 bases and the V segment lost 6 bases, leaving 10 bases of the junction unmatched. CDR1 and CDR2 from the germline V gene are MNHEY and SVGEGT. Here the CDR3 reads CASSDGGTEKFF. DNA of the CDR3: TGTGCCAGCAGCGACGGGGGGACGGAAAAGTTCTTC.

This clone showed up just once. The chain joins TRBV19 to TRBJ2-2; 10 nucleotides align to TRBD1. The CDR3 has 14 amino acids. Germline V gives CDR1 LNHDA, CDR2 SQIVND (reference sequence). The trim removed 8 bases at V and 5 bases at J, leaving 5 bases unmatched. The CDR3: CASETGQGTGELFF. The CDR3 DNA sequence: TGTGCCAGTGAAACGGGACAGGGGACCGGGGAGCTGTTTTTT. Full variable domain (remainder filled in from reference TRBV19 and TRBJ2-2): DGGITQSPKYLFRKEGQNVTLSCEQNLNHDAMYWYRQDPGQGLRLIYYSQIVNDFQKGDIAEGYSVSREKKESFPLTVTSAQKNPTAFYLCASETGQGTGELFFGEGSRLTVL.

The chain links TRBV15 to TRBJ1-6; D is uncertain. Looked up from germline, CDR1 is LNHNV and CDR2 is YYDKDF (reference sequence). There are 12 residues in the CDR3. V was shortened by 1 base and J by 8 bases, with 3 bases between the two germline ends. CDR3 sequence reads: CATSRVDSPLHF. CDR3 DNA: TGTGCCACCAGCAGAGTCGATTCACCCCTCCACTTT.

V and J are TRBV9 and TRBJ1-2, with 7 bases identical to TRBD1. Germline V gene data show CDR1 as SGDLS and CDR2 as YYNGEE. CDR3 length equals 15 residues. The ends lost 2 bases at V and 2 bases at J; junction bases unmatched: 6. CDR3 region: CASSVNPGQNYGYTF. Here the CDR3 DNA reads TGTGCCAGCAGCGTCAATCCGGGACAGAACTATGGCTACACCTTC. The variable domain in full, completed from reference TRBV9 and TRBJ1-2, reads DSGVTQTPKHLITATGQRVTLRCSPRSGDLSVYWYQQSLDQGLQFLIQYYNGEERAKGNILERFSAQQFPDLHSELNLSSLELGDSALYFCASSVNPGQNYGYTFGSGTRLTVV.

In this sample, this clone turned up once. This sequence joins TRBV6-2 or TRBV6-3 and TRBJ1-1; 10 nucleotides align to TRBD1. There are 14 residues in the CDR3. The ends lost 5 bases at V and 5 bases at J; junction bases unmatched: 5. CDR1 is MNHEY and CDR2 is SVGEGT in the germline V gene. This chain's CDR3 is CASSDWGQGTEAFF. The DNA of the CDR3 is TGTGCCAGCAGTGATTGGGGACAGGGGACTGAAGCTTTCTTT.